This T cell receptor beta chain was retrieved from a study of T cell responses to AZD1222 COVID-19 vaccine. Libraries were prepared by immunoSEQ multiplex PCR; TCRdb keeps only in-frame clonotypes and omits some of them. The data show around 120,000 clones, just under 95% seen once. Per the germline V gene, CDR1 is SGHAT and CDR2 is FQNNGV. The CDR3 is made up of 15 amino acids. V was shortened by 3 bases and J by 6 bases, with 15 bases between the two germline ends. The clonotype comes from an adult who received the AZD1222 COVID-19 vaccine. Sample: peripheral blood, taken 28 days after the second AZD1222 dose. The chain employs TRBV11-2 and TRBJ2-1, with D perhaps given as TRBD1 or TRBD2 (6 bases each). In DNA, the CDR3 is TGTGCCAGCAGCTTTTTCGGGGGCGCGTCCAATGAGCAGTTCTTC. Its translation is CASSFFGGASNEQFF.